One TCR beta chain is described in this entry. Antigen specificity is unknown. The data were taken from a study of CXCR3-negative and CXCR3-positive naive CD8 T cells. Study context: Collectively, the libraries yielded 130 million or so TRB reads in total, at about 1.5 +/- 0.3 million per library. Study-level results: TRB CDR3s of CXCR3-positive naive cells were more hydrophobic than those of CXCR3-negative naive cells.

Sorting was done in triplicate for each CD8+ T cell subset (approximately 310,000 cells each). Those CD8+ T cells considered naive were CD45RO-CCR7+CD27+CD95-. The CDR3 totals 14 residues. Per germline, CDR1 SQVTM and CDR2 ANQGSEA. The study made its TRB cDNA libraries by 5' RACE, adding UMI labels. TCRdb reanalyzed the 5' RACE reads and collapses them to one entry per CDR3 protein, without DNA. This sample's table reports tens of thousands of distinct CDR3 sequences. The specimen sequenced was naive CXCR3- CD8+ T cells from blood. Stated subset: CD45RO-CCR7+CD27+CD95- naive CD8+ T cells lacking CXCR3 (TNR3-). The source of this sequence is a human donor in good health. Some clones in this sample may be carry-over from other donors' samples. The V and J genes are TRBV29-1 and TRBJ1-2; with no DNA, the TCRdb D assignment of TRBD1 cannot be verified. CDR3 protein: CSVASGTSTYGYTF.